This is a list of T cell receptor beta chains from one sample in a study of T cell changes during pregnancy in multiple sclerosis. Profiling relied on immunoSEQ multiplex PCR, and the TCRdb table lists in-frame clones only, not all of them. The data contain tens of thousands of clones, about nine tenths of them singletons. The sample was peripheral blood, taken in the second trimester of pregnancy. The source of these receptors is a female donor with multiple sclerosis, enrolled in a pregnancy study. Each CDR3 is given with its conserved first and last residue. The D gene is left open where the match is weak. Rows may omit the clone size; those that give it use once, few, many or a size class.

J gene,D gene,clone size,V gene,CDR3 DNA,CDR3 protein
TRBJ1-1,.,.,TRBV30,TGTGCCTGGAGTGTACGGGTGAACACTGAAGCTTTCTTT,CAWSVRVNTEAFF
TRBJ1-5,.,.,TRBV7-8,TGTGCCAGCAGCTTAGGCGGGCGTAATCAGCCCCAGCATTTT,CASSLGGRNQPQHF
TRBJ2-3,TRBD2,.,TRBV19,TGTGCCAGTAGCCCACTAGCGGGTACTAGCACAGATACGCAGTATTTT,CASSPLAGTSTDTQYF
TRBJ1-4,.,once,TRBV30,TGTGCCTGGAGGAGTTTGTCGTGGGCTACTAATGAAAAACTGTTTTTT,CAWRSLSWATNEKLFF
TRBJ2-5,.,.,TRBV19,TGTGCCAGTCGGAAGGCGGGGGACAACAGGAAGACCCAGTACTTC,CASRKAGDNRKTQYF
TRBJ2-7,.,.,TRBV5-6,TGTGCCAGCAGCTTGGCCGGGTCCGAGCAGTACTTC,CASSLAGSEQYF
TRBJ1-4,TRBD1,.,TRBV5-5,TGTGCCAGCAGCCCCACTTTCCGGGACAGGCCTGAAAAACTGTTTTTT,CASSPTFRDRPEKLFF
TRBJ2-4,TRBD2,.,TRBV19,TGTGCCAGTAGTGAACCCTCTAGGGCGACTAGCGGGAGAAGAAACATTCAGTACTTC,CASSEPSRATSGRRNIQYF
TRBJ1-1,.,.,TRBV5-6,TGTGCCAGCAGCTTGGGAGGGGGACGGCACACTGAAGCTTTCTTT,CASSLGGGRHTEAFF
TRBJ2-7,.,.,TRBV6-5,TGTGCCAGCCTTGCGGCGGGACGCTACGAGCAGTACTTC,CASLAAGRYEQYF
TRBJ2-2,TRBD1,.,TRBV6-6,TGTGCCAGCAGTTACACCGGACAGGGGGACACCGGGGAGCTGTTTTTT,CASSYTGQGDTGELFF
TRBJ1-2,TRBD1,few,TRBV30,TGTGCCTGGGACCGGGACAGGGGTTTGGATGGCTACACCTTC,CAWDRDRGLDGYTF
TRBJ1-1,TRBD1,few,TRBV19,TGTGCCAGTAGCCGGGCGGGACAGCTGAACACTGAAGCTTTCTTT,CASSRAGQLNTEAFF
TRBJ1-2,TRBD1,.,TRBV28,TGTGCCAGCAGTAGACAGGGCGCCGCCTATGGCTACACCTTC,CASSRQGAAYGYTF
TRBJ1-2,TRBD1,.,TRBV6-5,TGTGCCAGCAGTTACCAGGGGGTTTTGGAGTATGGCTACACCTTC,CASSYQGVLEYGYTF
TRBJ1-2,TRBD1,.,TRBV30,TGTGCCTGGAGAGCCGGGACAGGGACCTTCTATGGCTACACCTTC,CAWRAGTGTFYGYTF
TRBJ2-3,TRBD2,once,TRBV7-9,TGTGCCAGCAGCTCTCTAGCGGGAGGACCTACAGATACGCAGTATTTT,CASSSLAGGPTDTQYF
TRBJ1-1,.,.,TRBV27,TGTGCCAGCAGCCTATTTGTTCGGGGGAACACTGAAGCTTTCTTT,CASSLFVRGNTEAFF
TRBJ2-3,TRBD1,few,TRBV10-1,TGCGCCAGCAGCAGGGACAGTTCAGCAGATACGCAGTATTTT,CASSRDSSADTQYF
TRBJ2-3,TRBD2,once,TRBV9,TGTGCCAGCAGCGACTATCGGGGGGTGCGCACAGATACGCAGTATTTT,CASSDYRGVRTDTQYF
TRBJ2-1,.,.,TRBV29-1,TGCAGCGGGTCGGGACAAGGGTTATCGGATGAGCAGTTCTTC,CSGSGQGLSDEQFF
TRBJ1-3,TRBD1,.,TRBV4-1,TGCGCCAGCAGCCAAGATCACCCCGGGGACAGCGTCGGAAACACCATATATTTT,CASSQDHPGDSVGNTIYF
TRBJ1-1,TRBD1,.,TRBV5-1,TGCGCCAGCACTCGGCAGGGGGGTGAAGCTTTCTTT,CASTRQGGEAFF
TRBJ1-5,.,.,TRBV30,TGTGCCTGGATCTTCCACGGTTATAGCAATCAGCCCCAGCATTTT,CAWIFHGYSNQPQHF
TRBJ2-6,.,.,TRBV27,TGTGCCAGCAGTTTAATGGCCTCTGGGGCCAACGTCCTGACTTTC,CASSLMASGANVLTF
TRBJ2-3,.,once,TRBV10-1,TGCGCCAGCAGTGAGTCCAGGGGACGGACTAGCACAGATACGCAGTATTTT,CASSESRGRTSTDTQYF
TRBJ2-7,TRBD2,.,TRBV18,TGTGCCAGTCAGCGGGGGGGCGAGCCCGAGCAGTACTTC,CASQRGGEPEQYF
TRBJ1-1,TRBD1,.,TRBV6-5,TGTGCCAGCGGATACCTAGGGGGCGGTGGGACTGAAGCTTTCTTT,CASGYLGGGGTEAFF
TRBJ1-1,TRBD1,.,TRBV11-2,TGTGCCAGCAGCCTAGGACAGGACTTTAACACTGAAGCTTTCTTT,CASSLGQDFNTEAFF
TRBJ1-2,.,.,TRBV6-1,TGTGCCAGCAGTGAACTTACGACCGGGGTTGGTGGCTACACCTTC,CASSELTTGVGGYTF
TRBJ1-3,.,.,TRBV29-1,TGCAGCGTTGGATCGGGATCTGGAAACACCATATATTTT,CSVGSGSGNTIYF
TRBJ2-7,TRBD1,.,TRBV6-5,TGTGCCAGCAGCCAAGACAGGGCCAGACGTAGCGAGCAGTACTTC,CASSQDRARRSEQYF
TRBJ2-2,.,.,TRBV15,TGTGCCACCAGCAGAGGACTGGAGGCCGGGGAGCTGTTTTTT,CATSRGLEAGELFF
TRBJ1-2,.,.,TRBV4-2,TGTGCCAGCAGCCAAGATCGGAATTCGGGAGGCTACACCTTC,CASSQDRNSGGYTF
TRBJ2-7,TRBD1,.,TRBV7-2,TGTGCCAGCAGCTTGCTGGGACAGGTAACCTACGAGCAGTACTTC,CASSLLGQVTYEQYF
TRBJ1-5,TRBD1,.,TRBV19,TGTGCCAGTAATCAGGGGGCGCGGGATCAGCCCCAGCATTTT,CASNQGARDQPQHF
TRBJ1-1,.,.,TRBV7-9,TGTGCCAGCAGCTTAGCGCGTGCGGTTTGGACTGAAGCTTTCTTT,CASSLARAVWTEAFF
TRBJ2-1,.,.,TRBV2,TGTGCCAGCAGCTCCCACCCTGGGACAGGGGCTAGCGGGACCCCGGGAGATGAGCAGTTCTTC,CASSSHPGTGASGTPGDEQFF
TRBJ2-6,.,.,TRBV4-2,TGTGCCAGCAGCCGGGACACCCTCTCTGGGGCCAACGTCCTGACTTTC,CASSRDTLSGANVLTF
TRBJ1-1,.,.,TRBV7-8,TGTGCCAGCAGCTTCCTACAGGGTCAGGGCACTGAAGCTTTCTTT,CASSFLQGQGTEAFF
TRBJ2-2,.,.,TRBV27,TGTGCCAGCAGTACAAAGGGGGAGTTCATCACCGGGGAGCTGTTTTTT,CASSTKGEFITGELFF
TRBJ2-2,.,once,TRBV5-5,TGTGCCAGCAGGAGAATCCGACAGGCCGCAACCGGGGAGCTGTTTTTT,CASRRIRQAATGELFF
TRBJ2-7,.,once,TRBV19,TGTGCCAGTAGTCCACGACAGGCGGCAGGAAGGGAGCAGTACTTC,CASSPRQAAGREQYF
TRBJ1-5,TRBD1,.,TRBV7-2,TGTGCCAGCAGCTCCTACGACAGGGGAGTTCAGGCCCAGCATTTT,CASSSYDRGVQAQHF
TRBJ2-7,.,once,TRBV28,TGTGCCAGCAGTTACAGGGTTGGGTCAGTCCGGCTCTACGAGCAGTACTTC,CASSYRVGSVRLYEQYF
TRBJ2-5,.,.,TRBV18,TGTGCCAGCTCACCGCCTGTCGGAGAGACCCAGTACTTC,CASSPPVGETQYF
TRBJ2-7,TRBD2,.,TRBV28,TGTGCCAGCAGTTTTTGGACTAGCGGCCTTTCGGACTACGAGCAGTACTTC,CASSFWTSGLSDYEQYF
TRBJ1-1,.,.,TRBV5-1,TGCGCCAGCCATAAAGGGGAGGTTTGGGGGGAGGAAGCTTTCTTT,CASHKGEVWGEEAFF
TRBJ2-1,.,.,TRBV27,TGTGCCAGCCAGTCGGGACTCCCGATCCATGAGCAGTTCTTC,CASQSGLPIHEQFF
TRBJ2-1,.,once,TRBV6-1,TGTGCCAGCACCCCACTATTCGATGAGCAGTTCTTC,CASTPLFDEQFF
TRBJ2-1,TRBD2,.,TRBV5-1,TGCGCCAGCAGCCCCTGGACTAGCGGGGGCCCCAATGAGCAGTTCTTC,CASSPWTSGGPNEQFF
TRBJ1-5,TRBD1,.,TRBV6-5,TGTGCCAGCAGTACCGGGACAGGGTTTCCCCAGCATTTT,CASSTGTGFPQHF
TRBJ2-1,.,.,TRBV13,TGTGCCAGCACCGCCCTCGGGACTCCCTCCGAGCAGTTCTTC,CASTALGTPSEQFF
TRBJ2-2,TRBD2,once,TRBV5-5,TGTGCCAGCAGCTCCGGGCTAGCGGGAGTATACACCGGGGAGCTGTTTTTT,CASSSGLAGVYTGELFF
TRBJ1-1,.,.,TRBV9,TGTGCCAGCAGCGCCCGGGACACCACGATCCTAAACACTGAAGCTTTCTTT,CASSARDTTILNTEAFF
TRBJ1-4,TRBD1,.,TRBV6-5,TGTGCCAGCAGTTACGGACAGGCAACTAATGAAAAACTGTTTTTT,CASSYGQATNEKLFF
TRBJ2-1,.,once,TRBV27,TGTGCCAGCCGACCAGGAAGCTCCTACAATGAGCAGTTCTTC,CASRPGSSYNEQFF
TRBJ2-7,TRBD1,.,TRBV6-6,TGTGCCAGCAGTGTCGGGACAGCCTACGAGCAGTACTTC,CASSVGTAYEQYF
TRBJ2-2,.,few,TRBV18,TGTGCCAGCGCGGGCGGGGAGCTGTTTTTT,CASAGGELFF
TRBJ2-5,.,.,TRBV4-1,TGCGCCAGCAGCCAAGATGGCCGCCTAGAGACCCAGTACTTC,CASSQDGRLETQYF